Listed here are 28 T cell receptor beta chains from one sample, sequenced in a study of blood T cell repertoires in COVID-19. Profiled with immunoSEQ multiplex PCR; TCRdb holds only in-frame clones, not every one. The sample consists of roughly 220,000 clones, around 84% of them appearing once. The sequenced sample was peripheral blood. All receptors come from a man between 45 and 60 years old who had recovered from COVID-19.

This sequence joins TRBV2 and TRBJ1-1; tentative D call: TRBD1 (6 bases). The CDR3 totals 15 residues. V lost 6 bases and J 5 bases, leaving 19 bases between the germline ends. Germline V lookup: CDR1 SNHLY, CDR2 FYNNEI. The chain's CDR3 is CASSPYQGSGTEAFF. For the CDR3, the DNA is TGTGCCAGCAGCCCCTACCAGGGGTCTGGAACTGAAGCTTTCTTT.

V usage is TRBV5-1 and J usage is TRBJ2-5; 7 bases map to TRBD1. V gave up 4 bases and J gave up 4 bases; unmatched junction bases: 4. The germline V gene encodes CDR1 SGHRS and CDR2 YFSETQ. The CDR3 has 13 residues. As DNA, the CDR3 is TGCGCCAGCAGCAGACAGGGTGGAGAGACCCAGTACTTC. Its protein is CASSRQGGETQYF.

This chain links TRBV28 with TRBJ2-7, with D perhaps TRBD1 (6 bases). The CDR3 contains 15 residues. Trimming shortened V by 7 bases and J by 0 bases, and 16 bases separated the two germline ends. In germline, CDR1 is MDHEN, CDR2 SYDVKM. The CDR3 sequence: CASMGAASGSYEQYF. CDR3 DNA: TGTGCCAGCATGGGGGCTGCCAGCGGCTCCTACGAGCAGTACTTC.

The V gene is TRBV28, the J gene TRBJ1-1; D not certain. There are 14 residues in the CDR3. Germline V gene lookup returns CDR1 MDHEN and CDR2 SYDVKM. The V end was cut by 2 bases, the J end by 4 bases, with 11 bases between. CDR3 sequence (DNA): TGTGCCAGCAGTTTAGACGGGGTGGGCACTGAAGCTTTCTTT. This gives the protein CASSLDGVGTEAFF. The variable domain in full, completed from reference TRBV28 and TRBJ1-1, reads DVKVTQSSRYLVKRTGEKVFLECVQDMDHENMFWYRQDPGLGLRLIYFSYDVKMKEKGDIPEGYSVSREKKERFSLILESASTNQTSMYLCASSLDGVGTEAFFGQGTRLTVV.

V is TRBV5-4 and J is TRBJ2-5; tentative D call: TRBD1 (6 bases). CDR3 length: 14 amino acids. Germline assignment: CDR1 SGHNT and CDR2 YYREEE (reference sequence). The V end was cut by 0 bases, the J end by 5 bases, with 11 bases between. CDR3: CASSLEGVRETQYF. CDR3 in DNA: TGTGCCAGCAGCTTGGAGGGGGTTCGGGAGACCCAGTACTTC.

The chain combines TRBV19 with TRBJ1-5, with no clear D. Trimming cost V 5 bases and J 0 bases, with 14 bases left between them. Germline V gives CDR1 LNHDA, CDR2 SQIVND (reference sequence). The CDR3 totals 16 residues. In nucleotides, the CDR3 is TGTGCCAGTAGTCCACTTGCCCTGAATAGCAATCAGCCCCAGCATTTT. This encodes CASSPLALNSNQPQHF.

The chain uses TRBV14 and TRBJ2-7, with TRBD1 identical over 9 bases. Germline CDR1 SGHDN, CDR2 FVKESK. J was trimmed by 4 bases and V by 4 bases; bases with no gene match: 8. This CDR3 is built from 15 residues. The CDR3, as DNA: TGTGCCAGCAGCCGATTGGGACAGGGAGAATACGAGCAGTACTTC. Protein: CASSRLGQGEYEQYF.

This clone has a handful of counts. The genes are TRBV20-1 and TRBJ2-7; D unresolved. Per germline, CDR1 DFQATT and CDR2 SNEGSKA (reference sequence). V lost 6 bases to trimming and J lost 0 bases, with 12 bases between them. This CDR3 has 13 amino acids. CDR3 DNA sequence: TGCAGTGCCAGTCCCGGGTCCTCCTACGAGCAGTACTTC. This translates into CSASPGSSYEQYF.

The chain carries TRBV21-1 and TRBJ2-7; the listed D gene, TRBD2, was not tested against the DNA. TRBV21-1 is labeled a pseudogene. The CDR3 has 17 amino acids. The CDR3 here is CASSKAASGSEGDEQYF. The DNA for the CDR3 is TGTGCCAGCAGCAAAGCGGCTAGCGGGAGCGAAGGCGACGAGCAGTACTTC.

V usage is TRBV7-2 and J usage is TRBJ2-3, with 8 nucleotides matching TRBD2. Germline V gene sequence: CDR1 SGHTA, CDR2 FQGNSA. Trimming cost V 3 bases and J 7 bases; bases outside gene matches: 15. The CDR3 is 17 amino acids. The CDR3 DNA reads TGTGCCAGCAGCTTGGGCCTAGCGGGTGCGGTTATTAATACGCAGTATTTT. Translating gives CASSLGLAGAVINTQYF.

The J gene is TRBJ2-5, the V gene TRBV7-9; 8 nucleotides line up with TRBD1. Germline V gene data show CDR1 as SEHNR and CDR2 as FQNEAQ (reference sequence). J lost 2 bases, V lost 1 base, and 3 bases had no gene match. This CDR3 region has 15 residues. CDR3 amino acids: CASSLGTGLQETQYF. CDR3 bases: TGTGCCAGCAGCTTAGGGACAGGGCTTCAAGAGACCCAGTACTTC.

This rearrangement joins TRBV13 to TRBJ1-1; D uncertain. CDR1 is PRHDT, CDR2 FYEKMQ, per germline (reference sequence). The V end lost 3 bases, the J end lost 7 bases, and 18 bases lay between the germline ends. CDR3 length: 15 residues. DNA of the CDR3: TGTGCCAGCAGCTTTTTTACGGCGAGCGCCCGTGAAGCTTTCTTT. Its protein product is CASSFFTASAREAFF.

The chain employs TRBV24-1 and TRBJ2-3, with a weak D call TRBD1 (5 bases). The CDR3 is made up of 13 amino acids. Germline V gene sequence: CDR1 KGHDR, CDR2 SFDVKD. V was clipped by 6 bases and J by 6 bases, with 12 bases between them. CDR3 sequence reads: CATSWGGKDTQYF. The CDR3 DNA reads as TGTGCCACCAGTTGGGGCGGCAAGGATACGCAGTATTTT.

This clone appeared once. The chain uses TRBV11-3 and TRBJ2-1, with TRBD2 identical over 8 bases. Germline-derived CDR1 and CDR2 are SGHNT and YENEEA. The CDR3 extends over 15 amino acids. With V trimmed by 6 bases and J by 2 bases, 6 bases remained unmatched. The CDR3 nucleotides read TGTGCCAGCAGACCCACCGGGGGGGCCTACAATGAGCAGTTCTTC. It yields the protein CASRPTGGAYNEQFF. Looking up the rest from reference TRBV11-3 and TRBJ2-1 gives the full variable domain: EAGVVQSPRYKIIEKKQPVAFWCNPISGHNTLYWYLQNLGQGPELLIRYENEEAVDDSQLPKDRFSAERLKGVDSTLKIQPAELGDSAVYLCASRPTGGAYNEQFFGPGTRLTVL.

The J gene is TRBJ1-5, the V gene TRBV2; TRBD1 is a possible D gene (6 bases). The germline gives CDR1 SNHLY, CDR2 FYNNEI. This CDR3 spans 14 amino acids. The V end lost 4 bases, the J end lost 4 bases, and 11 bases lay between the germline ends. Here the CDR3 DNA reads TGTGCCAGCAGTGTACAGGGACGGAATCAGCCCCAGCATTTT. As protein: CASSVQGRNQPQHF.

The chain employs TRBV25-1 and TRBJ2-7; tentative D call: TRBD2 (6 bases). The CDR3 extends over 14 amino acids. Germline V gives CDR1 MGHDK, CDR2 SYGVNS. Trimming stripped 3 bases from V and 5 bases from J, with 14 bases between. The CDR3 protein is CASSDGSWTDEQYF. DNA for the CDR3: TGTGCCAGCAGTGACGGGAGTTGGACGGACGAGCAGTACTTC.

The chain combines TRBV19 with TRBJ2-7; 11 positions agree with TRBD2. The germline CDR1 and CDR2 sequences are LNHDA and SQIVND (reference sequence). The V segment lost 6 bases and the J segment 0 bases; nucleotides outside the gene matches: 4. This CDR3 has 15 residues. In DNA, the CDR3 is TGTGCCAGTAGCACCCTAGCGGGGGGCTCCTACGAGCAGTACTTC. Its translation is CASSTLAGGSYEQYF. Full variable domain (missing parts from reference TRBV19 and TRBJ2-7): DGGITQSPKYLFRKEGQNVTLSCEQNLNHDAMYWYRQDPGQGLRLIYYSQIVNDFQKGDIAEGYSVSREKKESFPLTVTSAQKNPTAFYLCASSTLAGGSYEQYFGPGTRLTVT.

CDR3 protein: CAGSKAGLVGETQYF. DNA of the CDR3: TGTGCCGGGAGTAAAGCGGGCCTCGTCGGGGAGACCCAGTACTTC. The chain employs TRBV28 and TRBJ2-5, with a possible D match to TRBD2 (6 bases). Germline CDR1 reads MDHEN; CDR2 reads SYDVKM. CDR3 size: 15 residues. V lost 11 bases to trimming and J lost 5 bases, with 24 bases between them. Supplemented by reference TRBV28 and TRBJ2-5, the full variable domain reads DVKVTQSSRYLVKRTGEKVFLECVQDMDHENMFWYRQDPGLGLRLIYFSYDVKMKEKGDIPEGYSVSREKKERFSLILESASTNQTSMYLCAGSKAGLVGETQYFGPGTRLLVL.

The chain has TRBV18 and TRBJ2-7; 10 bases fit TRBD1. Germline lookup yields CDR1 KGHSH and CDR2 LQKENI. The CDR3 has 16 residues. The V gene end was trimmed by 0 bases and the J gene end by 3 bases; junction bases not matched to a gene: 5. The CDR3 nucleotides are TGTGCCAGCTCACCACCCCGGGACAGGGGTCTCTACGAGCAGTACTTC. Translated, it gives CASSPPRDRGLYEQYF.

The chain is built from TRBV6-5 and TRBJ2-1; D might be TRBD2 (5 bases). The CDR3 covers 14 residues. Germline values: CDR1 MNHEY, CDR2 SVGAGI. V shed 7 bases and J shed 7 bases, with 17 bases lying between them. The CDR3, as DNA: TGTGCCAGCAACCTAGCCGGGTTTGGGAATGAGCAGTTCTTC. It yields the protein CASNLAGFGNEQFF.

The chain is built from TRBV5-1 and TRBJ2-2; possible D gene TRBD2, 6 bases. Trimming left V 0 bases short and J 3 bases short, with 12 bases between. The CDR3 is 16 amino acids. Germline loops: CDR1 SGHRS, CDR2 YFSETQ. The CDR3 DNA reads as TGCGCCAGCAGCTTGGTTGGAGGGCACGACACCGGGGAGCTGTTTTTT. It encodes CASSLVGGHDTGELFF.

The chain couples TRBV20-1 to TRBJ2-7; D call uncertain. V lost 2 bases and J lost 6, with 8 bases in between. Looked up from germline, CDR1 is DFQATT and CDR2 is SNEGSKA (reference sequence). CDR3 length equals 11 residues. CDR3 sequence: CSARSYPEQYF. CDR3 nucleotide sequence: TGCAGTGCTAGAAGCTACCCCGAGCAGTACTTC.

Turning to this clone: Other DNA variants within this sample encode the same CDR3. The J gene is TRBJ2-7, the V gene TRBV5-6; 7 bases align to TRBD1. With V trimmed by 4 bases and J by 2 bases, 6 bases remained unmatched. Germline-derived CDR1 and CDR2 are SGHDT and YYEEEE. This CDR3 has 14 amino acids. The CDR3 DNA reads TGTGCCAGCAGCCTCGGACAGGACCCCTACGAGCAGTACTTC. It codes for CASSLGQDPYEQYF.

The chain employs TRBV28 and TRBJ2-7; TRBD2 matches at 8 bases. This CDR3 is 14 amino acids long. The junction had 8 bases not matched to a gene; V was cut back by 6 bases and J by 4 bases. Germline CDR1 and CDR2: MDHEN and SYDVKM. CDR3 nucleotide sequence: TGTGCCAGCAGCTCAACTGGCGGGAGGTACGAGCAGTACTTC. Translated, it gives CASSSTGGRYEQYF. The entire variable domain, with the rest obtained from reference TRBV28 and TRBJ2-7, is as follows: DVKVTQSSRYLVKRTGEKVFLECVQDMDHENMFWYRQDPGLGLRLIYFSYDVKMKEKGDIPEGYSVSREKKERFSLILESASTNQTSMYLCASSSTGGRYEQYFGPGTRLTVT.

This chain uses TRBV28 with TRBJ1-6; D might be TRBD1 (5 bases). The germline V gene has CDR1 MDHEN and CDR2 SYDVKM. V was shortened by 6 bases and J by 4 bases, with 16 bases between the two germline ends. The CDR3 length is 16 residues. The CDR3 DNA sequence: TGTGCCAGCAGAAGTACCGGGGGACCATATAATTCACCCCTCCACTTT. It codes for CASRSTGGPYNSPLHF.

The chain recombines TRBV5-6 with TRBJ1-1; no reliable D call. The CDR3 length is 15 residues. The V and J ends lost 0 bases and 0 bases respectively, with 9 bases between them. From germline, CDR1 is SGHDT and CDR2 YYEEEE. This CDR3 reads CASSLALSMNTEAFF. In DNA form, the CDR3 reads TGTGCCAGCAGCTTGGCCCTGAGTATGAACACTGAAGCTTTCTTT. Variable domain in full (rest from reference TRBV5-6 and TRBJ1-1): DAGVTQSPTHLIKTRGQQVTLRCSPKSGHDTVSWYQQALGQGPQFIFQYYEEEERQRGNFPDRFSGHQFPNYSSELNVNALLLGDSALYLCASSLALSMNTEAFFGQGTRLTVV.

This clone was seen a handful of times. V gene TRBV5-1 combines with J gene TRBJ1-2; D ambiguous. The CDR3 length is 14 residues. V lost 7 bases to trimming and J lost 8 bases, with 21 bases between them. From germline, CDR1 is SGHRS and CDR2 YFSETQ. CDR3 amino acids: CASRPNLSAEGYTF. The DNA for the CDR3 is TGCGCCAGCCGCCCAAACCTTTCGGCGGAGGGCTACACCTTC.

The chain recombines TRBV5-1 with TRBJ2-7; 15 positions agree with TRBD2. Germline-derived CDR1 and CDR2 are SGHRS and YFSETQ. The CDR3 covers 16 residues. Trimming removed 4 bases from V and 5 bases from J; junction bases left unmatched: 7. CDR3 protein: CASSKGLAGGPHEQYF. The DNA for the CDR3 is TGCGCCAGCAGCAAAGGACTAGCGGGAGGGCCACACGAGCAGTACTTC.